This T cell receptor beta chain was found in a study of T-cell memory formation after mild COVID-19. Study results and limitations: What remained unconfirmed was the SARS-CoV-2 specificity of second-wave clones peaking on day 37.

The sample holds a few counts of this clonotype. The target antigen is unknown. V dropped 3 bases and J dropped 3 bases, with 8 bases sitting between them. The CDR3 is 14 residues long. Barcoded TCR alpha and TCR beta cDNA libraries with UMIs came from 5'RACE using constant-segment primers. TCRdb redid the calling of the 5' RACE reads with MiXCR, one entry per CDR3 protein. In the table there are around 300,000 distinct CDR3 sequences, roughly 18% of which are singletons. The rearrangement links TRBV12-3 or TRBV12-4 to TRBJ2-2; a possible D gene is TRBD2 (6 bases). The sequencing input was PBMCs or a T cell subset sorted from them (not recorded which). This TCR came from a man between 18 and 29 years old who had mild COVID-19 (a few samples of this study predate the infection). Cell type and time point are not known. The CDR3, as DNA: TGTGCCAGCAGTTTTGGGACTGACACCGGGGAGCTGTTTTTT. This translates into CASSFGTDTGELFF.